Listed here are 2 T cell receptor beta chains from one sample, sequenced in a study of shared clonotypes between healthy human individuals. The table came from immunoSEQ multiplex PCR; TCRdb's copy has only in-frame clones and leaves some out. The profile shows about 2.4 million clones, more than 90% of them singletons. What was sequenced was naive CD4+ T cells sorted from blood. As to subset: CD45RA+ positively selected. The receptors stem from a man younger than 30 in good health.

This sequence joins TRBV6-4 and TRBJ2-5; 11 positions match TRBD1. This CDR3 is built from 19 residues. From germline, CDR1 is MRHNA and CDR2 SNTAGT. The V and J ends lost 2 bases and 5 bases, in that order; junction bases with no gene match: 16. The CDR3 sequence is CASSDRDGTGGSGMETQYF. The CDR3 DNA sequence: TGTGCCAGCAGTGACCGCGACGGGACAGGGGGGTCTGGTATGGAGACCCAGTACTTC.

The chain joins TRBV12-2 to TRBJ1-5; the DNA was not used to check the table's D call, TRBD1. TRBV12-2 is annotated as a pseudogene. This CDR3 region has 16 residues. CDR3 sequence reads: CASRLGGGASNQPQHF. CDR3 coding DNA: TGTGCAAGTCGCTTAGGAGGTGGGGCTAGCAATCAGCCCCAGCATTTT.